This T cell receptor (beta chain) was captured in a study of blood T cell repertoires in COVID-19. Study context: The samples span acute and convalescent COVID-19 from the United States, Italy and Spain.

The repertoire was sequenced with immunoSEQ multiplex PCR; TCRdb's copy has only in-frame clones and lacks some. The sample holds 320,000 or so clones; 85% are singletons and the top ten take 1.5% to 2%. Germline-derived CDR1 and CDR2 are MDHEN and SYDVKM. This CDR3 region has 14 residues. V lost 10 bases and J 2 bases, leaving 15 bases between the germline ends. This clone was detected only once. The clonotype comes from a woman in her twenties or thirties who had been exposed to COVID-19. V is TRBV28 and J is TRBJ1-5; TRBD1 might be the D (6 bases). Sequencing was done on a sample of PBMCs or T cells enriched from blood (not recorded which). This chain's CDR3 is CATIGGLGNQPQHF. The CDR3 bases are TGTGCCACTATCGGGGGGCTAGGCAATCAGCCCCAGCATTTT.